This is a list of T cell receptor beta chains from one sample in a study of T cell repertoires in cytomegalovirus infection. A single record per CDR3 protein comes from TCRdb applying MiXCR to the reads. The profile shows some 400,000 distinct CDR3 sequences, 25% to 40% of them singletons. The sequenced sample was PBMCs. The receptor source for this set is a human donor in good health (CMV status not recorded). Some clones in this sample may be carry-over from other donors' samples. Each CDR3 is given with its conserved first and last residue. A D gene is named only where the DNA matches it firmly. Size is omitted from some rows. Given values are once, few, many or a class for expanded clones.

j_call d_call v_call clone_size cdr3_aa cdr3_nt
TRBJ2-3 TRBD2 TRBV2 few CASKNSGGGTDTQYF TGTGCCAGCAAGAACAGCGGGGGGGGCACAGATACGCAGTATTTT
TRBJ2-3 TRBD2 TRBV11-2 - CASNPRGGGGAVDTQYF TGTGCCAGCAACCCACGGGGCGGCGGGGGGGCGGTGGATACGCAGTATTTT
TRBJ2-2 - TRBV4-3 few CASSQDPRGTNTGELFF TGCGCCAGCAGCCAAGATCCCCGGGGAACGAACACCGGGGAGCTGTTTTTT
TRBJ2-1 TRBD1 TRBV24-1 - CATSDPGQVYNEQFF TGTGCCACCAGTGACCCGGGACAGGTCTACAATGAGCAGTTCTTC
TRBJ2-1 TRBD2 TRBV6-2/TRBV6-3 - CASSSGQGLADYNEQFF TGTGCCAGCAGCTCCGGACAGGGACTAGCGGACTACAATGAGCAGTTCTTC
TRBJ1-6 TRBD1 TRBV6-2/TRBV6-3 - CASRNGTDNSPLHF TGTGCCAGCAGGAACGGGACAGATAATTCACCCCTCCACTTT
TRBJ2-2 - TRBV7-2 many CASSPTGGRTGELFF TGTGCCAGCAGCCCGACGGGGGGCAGAACCGGGGAGCTGTTTTTT
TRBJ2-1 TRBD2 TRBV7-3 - CASSLQLAGTSQQFF TGTGCCAGCAGCTTACAGCTAGCGGGGACTAGTCAGCAGTTCTTC
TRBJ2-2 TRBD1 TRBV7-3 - CASSLGTGFSGELFF TGTGCCAGCAGCTTGGGGACAGGGTTTTCCGGGGAGCTGTTTTTT
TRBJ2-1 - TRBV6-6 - CASSSKTGPGTSYYNEQFF TGTGCCAGCAGTTCCAAGACAGGGCCCGGGACTAGTTACTACAATGAGCAGTTCTTC
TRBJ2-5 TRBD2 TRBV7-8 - CASNPWGSGGGQETQYF TGTGCCAGCAACCCCTGGGGTAGCGGGGGGGGACAAGAGACCCAGTACTTC
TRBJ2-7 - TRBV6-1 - CASRTADYEQYF TGTGCCAGCAGAACAGCGGATTACGAGCAGTACTTC
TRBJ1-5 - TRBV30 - CAWSKGQPQHF TGTGCCTGGAGTAAGGGTCAGCCCCAGCATTTT
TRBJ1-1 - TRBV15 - CATSRSSLENTEAFF TGTGCCACCAGCAGATCCTCCTTAGAGAACACTGAAGCTTTCTTT
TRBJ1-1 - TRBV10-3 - CAISEWGVGQGTEAFF TGTGCCATCAGTGAATGGGGTGTAGGTCAGGGCACTGAAGCTTTCTTT